These 2 T cell receptor beta chains share one sample of origin, sequenced in a study of T cells in Graves' hyperthyroidism and ophthalmopathy. Template material for amplifying TCR beta CDR3 regions consisted of RNA transcripts. TCR CDR3 regions were first amplified by RT-PCR with HTBI primers. TCRdb passed the multiplex PCR reads through MiXCR, listing each CDR3 protein once. Altogether more than 500,000 distinct CDR3 sequences are present, approximately 44% being singletons, with the ten largest covering roughly 20%. The sample consisted of peripheral blood or thyroid tissue (not recorded which). The receptor set was obtained from an adult woman with Graves' disease, either hyperthyroidism or ophthalmopathy (not recorded which).

This clonotype has ten or more counts. The chain recombines TRBV20-1 with TRBJ2-7; D perhaps matches TRBD2 (7 bases). The CDR3 has 14 residues. CDR1 DFQATT and CDR2 SNEGSKA come from the germline V gene (reference sequence). The V end lost 0 bases, the J end lost 9 bases, and 18 bases lay between the germline ends. The CDR3, as DNA: TGCAGTGCTAGAGATCAAGGGGGGGACCTTGGGCAGTACTTC. Translation: CSARDQGGDLGQYF.

The gene calls are TRBV7-6 and TRBJ2-2; a weak D match, TRBD1 (6 bases). CDR3 length equals 14 residues. Germline V gives CDR1 SGHVS, CDR2 FNYEAQ. Trimming took off 3 bases at V and 6 bases at J, with 11 bases between the two ends. The CDR3 nucleotides are TGTGCCAGCAGCTTTCAGGGGATCTCCGGGGAGCTGTTTTTT. Translation: CASSFQGISGELFF.